The 21 T cell receptor beta chains presented below share a single source sample, sequenced in a study of T cell repertoires in ileal Crohn's disease. Only in-frame clones appear in the TCRdb table, and some are missing; sequencing was by immunoSEQ multiplex PCR. The sample holds approximately 16,000 clones; around 90% are singletons and the top ten take less than 8.5%. Described time point: inflamed ileum from the surgical specimen. Sequences were obtained from ileal tissue. The receptors were gathered from an adult with Crohn's disease.

This clone occurred once. The chain couples TRBV5-1 to TRBJ1-2; 9 bases align to TRBD1. Germline assignment: CDR1 SGHRS and CDR2 YFSETQ. V lost 4 bases and J lost 5; bases outside the gene matches: 15. CDR3 length: 17 residues. The CDR3 DNA follows: TGCGCCAGCAGCCCAGGACAGGGGTTTGGGTTAATGTATGGCTACACCTTC. Its translation: CASSPGQGFGLMYGYTF.

V and J are TRBV10-1 and TRBJ2-3; either TRBD1 or TRBD2 may supply D (6 bases each). The V end lost 8 bases, the J end lost 3 bases, and 15 bases lay between the germline ends. This CDR3 spans 14 amino acids. Germline-derived CDR1 and CDR2 are WNHNN and SYGVQD (reference sequence). The CDR3 nucleotides are TGCGCCAGCCCCAGGGAAGGGGGGACAGATACGCAGTATTTT. Protein sequence: CASPREGGTDTQYF.

The chain links TRBV11-3 to TRBJ2-1; weak D call: TRBD2 (5 bases). Trimming removed 0 bases at V and 9 bases at J, with 12 bases between. The CDR3 length is 14 residues. Germline V gene sequence: CDR1 SGHNT, CDR2 YENEEA. Here the CDR3 DNA reads TGTGCCAGCAGCTTAGAAGTTGAGGGTAGTGAGCAGTTCTTC. Translation: CASSLEVEGSEQFF.

This chain links TRBV15 with TRBJ1-2; weak D call: TRBD1 (6 bases). Germline V gene lookup returns CDR1 LNHNV and CDR2 YYDKDF (reference sequence). This CDR3 spans 16 amino acids. Deletions cut 0 bases from V and 6 bases from J, with 17 bases between. CDR3 in DNA: TGTGCCACCAGCAGAGATATTGGGACACAGGGCCATGGCTACACCTTC. Amino acid sequence: CATSRDIGTQGHGYTF.

The gene calls are TRBV6-6 and TRBJ1-2; D is possibly TRBD1 (6 bases). V lost 4 bases and J 8 bases, leaving 20 bases between the germline ends. CDR3 length equals 15 residues. The germline CDR1 and CDR2 sequences are MNHNY and SVGAGI (reference sequence). DNA of the CDR3: TGTGCCAGCAGTTTAAGACAGGAAAGGATGGGAGGCTACACCTTC. This sequence encodes CASSLRQERMGGYTF.

This rearrangement joins TRBV28 to TRBJ2-7; a weak D match, TRBD1 (6 bases). Germline V lookup: CDR1 MDHEN, CDR2 SYDVKM. V lost 8 bases and J lost 2, with 13 bases in between. The length of the CDR3 is 13 residues. CDR3: CASRSGAPYEQYF. The CDR3 nucleotides read TGTGCCAGCCGGTCAGGGGCGCCCTACGAGCAGTACTTC. Drawing the rest from reference TRBV28 and TRBJ2-7, the complete variable domain is DVKVTQSSRYLVKRTGEKVFLECVQDMDHENMFWYRQDPGLGLRLIYFSYDVKMKEKGDIPEGYSVSREKKERFSLILESASTNQTSMYLCASRSGAPYEQYFGPGTRLTVT.

This clone has just one count. J is TRBJ2-3 and V is TRBV10-1; 11 nucleotides agree with TRBD2. Germline V lookup: CDR1 WNHNN, CDR2 SYGVQD (reference sequence). This CDR3 has 14 residues. V shed 6 bases, J shed 5 bases, and the junction held 4 bases outside the gene matches. The CDR3 nucleotides read TGCGCCAGCAGCTTAGCGGGGGGGCGAGATACGCAGTATTTT. Amino acids: CASSLAGGRDTQYF.

The chain couples TRBV5-6 to TRBJ2-7, with 7 bases lining up with TRBD1. The CDR3 consists of 17 residues. CDR1 SGHDT and CDR2 YYEEEE come from the germline V gene. V was pared by 0 bases and J by 1 base, with 10 bases of the junction left unmatched. The DNA for the CDR3 is TGTGCCAGCAGCTTGGACTACCGGGACAGTGGTTCCTACGAGCAGTACTTC. This encodes CASSLDYRDSGSYEQYF.

The CDR3 reads CASSPGTGKLYEQYF. The CDR3 nucleotides read TGTGCCAGCAGTCCCGGGACCGGGAAGCTTTACGAGCAGTACTTC. The gene calls are TRBV2 and TRBJ2-7; D may be TRBD1 or TRBD2 (5 bases each). CDR3 length: 15 amino acids. V was shortened by 5 bases and J by 4 bases, with 18 bases between the two germline ends. Germline CDR1 SNHLY, CDR2 FYNNEI.

The V gene is TRBV12-2, the J gene TRBJ2-7; TRBD1, the D gene given by the table, was not confirmed from the DNA. TRBV12-2 is a pseudogene. This CDR3 comprises 16 residues. Here the CDR3 reads CASRRTSGSRHYEQYF. Here the CDR3 DNA reads TGTGCAAGTCGTCGTACATCAGGGTCCCGCCATTACGAGCAGTACTTC.

The gene calls are TRBV19 and TRBJ2-5; possibly TRBD1 for D (5 bases). Germline CDR1 reads LNHDA; CDR2 reads SQIVND (reference sequence). V shed 5 bases and J shed 7 bases, with 20 bases lying between them. This CDR3 region has 15 residues. CDR3 protein: CASSRTIQGVPTQYF. CDR3 nucleotide sequence: TGTGCCAGTAGTCGCACGATCCAGGGTGTCCCGACCCAGTACTTC. The full variable domain, rest sourced from reference TRBV19 and TRBJ2-5, is DGGITQSPKYLFRKEGQNVTLSCEQNLNHDAMYWYRQDPGQGLRLIYYSQIVNDFQKGDIAEGYSVSREKKESFPLTVTSAQKNPTAFYLCASSRTIQGVPTQYFGPGTRLLVL.

The chain employs TRBV6-5 and TRBJ2-5; no firm D call. Germline V lookup: CDR1 MNHEY, CDR2 SVGAGI. This CDR3 region has 13 residues. The germline V and J ends were trimmed by 4 bases and 2 bases, with 8 bases remaining between them. CDR3 amino acids: CASSSDGQETQYF. CDR3 sequence (DNA): TGTGCCAGCAGTTCGGACGGGCAAGAGACCCAGTACTTC.

This chain uses TRBV7-6 with TRBJ2-5, with 8 positions matching TRBD2. Looked up from germline, CDR1 is SGHVS and CDR2 is FNYEAQ. Germline trimming cut 7 bases from V and 2 bases from J; bases unmatched to any gene: 6. CDR3 length: 14 residues. CDR3 DNA sequence: TGTGCCAGCAAGACTAGCGTTATTCAAGAGACCCAGTACTTC. It yields the protein CASKTSVIQETQYF.

The CDR3 protein is CASSTKGGGATGANVLTF. CDR3 sequence (DNA): TGTGCCAGCAGCACAAAGGGAGGGGGCGCGACTGGGGCCAACGTCCTGACTTTC. This rearrangement joins TRBV7-3 to TRBJ2-6; D possibly matches TRBD1 or TRBD2 (7 bases each). This CDR3 contains 18 residues. Germline CDR1 is SGHTA and CDR2 is FQGTGA. The V and J ends lost 5 bases and 2 bases respectively, with 19 bases between them.

The chain recombines TRBV2 with TRBJ2-7, with 10 bases that match TRBD1. Germline V gene sequence: CDR1 SNHLY, CDR2 FYNNEI. The trim removed 6 bases at V and 4 bases at J, leaving 3 bases unmatched. The CDR3 runs to 13 residues. The CDR3 spells CASSGQGGYEQYF. CDR3 in DNA: TGTGCCAGCAGCGGACAGGGGGGTTACGAGCAGTACTTC.

This clone has only one observation. This chain connects TRBV19 to TRBJ1-2; possible D gene TRBD1, 5 bases. The ends were cut back, 1 base at V and 2 bases at J, with 11 bases in the middle. This CDR3 is 15 amino acids long. Germline-derived CDR1 and CDR2 are LNHDA and SQIVND (reference sequence). The CDR3 region is CASSIGGEGNYGYTF. The CDR3 coding sequence is TGTGCCAGTAGTATAGGGGGCGAAGGAAACTATGGCTACACCTTC.

The J gene is TRBJ1-3, the V gene TRBV19; D gene ambiguous. Trimming removed 3 bases from V and 0 bases from J, with 12 bases in between. Germline assignment: CDR1 LNHDA and CDR2 SQIVND (reference sequence). The CDR3 spans 16 residues. In nucleotides, the CDR3 is TGTGCCAGTAGTATGGAGGGCTTGAGCTCTGGAAACACCATATATTTT. Protein sequence: CASSMEGLSSGNTIYF. Looking up the rest from reference TRBV19 and TRBJ1-3 gives the full variable domain: DGGITQSPKYLFRKEGQNVTLSCEQNLNHDAMYWYRQDPGQGLRLIYYSQIVNDFQKGDIAEGYSVSREKKESFPLTVTSAQKNPTAFYLCASSMEGLSSGNTIYFGEGSWLTVV.

The chain carries TRBV4-2 and TRBJ2-3, with D possibly being TRBD2 (6 bases). The CDR3 sequence is 16 residues long. In germline, CDR1 is LGHNA, CDR2 YNFKEQ. Trimming removed 4 bases at V and 6 bases at J, with 20 bases between. The CDR3 region is CASSPRRLEITDTQYF. The DNA of the CDR3 is TGTGCCAGCAGCCCTCGCCGACTAGAGATCACGGATACGCAGTATTTT.

The J gene is TRBJ1-5, the V gene TRBV28; tentatively, D is TRBD1 (5 bases). The CDR3 has 15 amino acids. Germline CDR1 and CDR2: MDHEN and SYDVKM. The V gene lost 3 bases and the J gene lost 2 bases, with 11 bases spanning the gap. CDR3 nucleotides: TGTGCCAGCAGTTTTTCGGGGGGACGCAATCAGCCCCAGCATTTT. Encoded protein: CASSFSGGRNQPQHF.

V is TRBV19 and J is TRBJ1-1, with no clear D. The CDR3 extends over 12 amino acids. Germline CDR1 reads LNHDA; CDR2 reads SQIVND (reference sequence). Trimming took off 4 bases at V and 0 bases at J, with 3 bases between the two ends. CDR3 coding DNA: TGTGCCAGTAGTACACTGAACACTGAAGCTTTCTTT. This gives the protein CASSTLNTEAFF.

The J gene is TRBJ2-3, the V gene TRBV9, with a possible D match to TRBD1 (6 bases). CDR1 SGDLS and CDR2 YYNGEE come from the germline V gene. Trimming took off 1 base at V and 6 bases at J, with 12 bases between the two ends. This CDR3 is 14 amino acids long. The CDR3 sequence: CASSVRQGSDTQYF. The CDR3 nucleotides are TGTGCCAGCAGCGTAAGGCAGGGGAGTGATACGCAGTATTTT.